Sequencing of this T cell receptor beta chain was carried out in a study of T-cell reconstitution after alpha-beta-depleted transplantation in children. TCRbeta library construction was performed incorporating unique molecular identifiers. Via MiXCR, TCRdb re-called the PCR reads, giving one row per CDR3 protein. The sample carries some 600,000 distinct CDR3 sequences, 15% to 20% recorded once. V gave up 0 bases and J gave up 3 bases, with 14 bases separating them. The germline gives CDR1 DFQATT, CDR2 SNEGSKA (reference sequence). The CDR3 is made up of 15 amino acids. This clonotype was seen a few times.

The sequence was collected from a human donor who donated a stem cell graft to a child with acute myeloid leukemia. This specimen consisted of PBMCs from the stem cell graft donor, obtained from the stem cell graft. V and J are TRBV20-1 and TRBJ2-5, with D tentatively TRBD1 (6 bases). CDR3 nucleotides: TGCAGTGCTAGAGATTCCGGACAGCTCAAAGAGACCCAGTACTTC. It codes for CSARDSGQLKETQYF.